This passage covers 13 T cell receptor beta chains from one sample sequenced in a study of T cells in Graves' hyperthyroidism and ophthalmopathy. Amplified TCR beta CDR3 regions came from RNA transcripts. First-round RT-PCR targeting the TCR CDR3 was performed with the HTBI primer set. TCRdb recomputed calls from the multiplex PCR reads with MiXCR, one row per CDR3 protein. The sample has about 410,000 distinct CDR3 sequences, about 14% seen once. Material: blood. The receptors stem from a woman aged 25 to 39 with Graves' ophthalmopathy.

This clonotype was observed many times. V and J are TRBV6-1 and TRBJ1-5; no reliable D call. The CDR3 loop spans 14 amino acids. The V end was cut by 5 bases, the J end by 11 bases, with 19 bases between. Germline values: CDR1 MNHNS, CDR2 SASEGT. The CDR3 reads CASSWRGSRLAQHF. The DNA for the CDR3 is TGTGCCAGCAGTTGGCGGGGATCGCGGCTGGCCCAGCATTTT.

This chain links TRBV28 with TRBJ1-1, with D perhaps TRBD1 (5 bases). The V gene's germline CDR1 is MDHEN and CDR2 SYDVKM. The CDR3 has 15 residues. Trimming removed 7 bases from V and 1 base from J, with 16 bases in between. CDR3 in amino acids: CASTIGAGTNTEAFF. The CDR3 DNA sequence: TGTGCCAGCACCATCGGGGCAGGAACGAACACTGAAGCTTTCTTT.

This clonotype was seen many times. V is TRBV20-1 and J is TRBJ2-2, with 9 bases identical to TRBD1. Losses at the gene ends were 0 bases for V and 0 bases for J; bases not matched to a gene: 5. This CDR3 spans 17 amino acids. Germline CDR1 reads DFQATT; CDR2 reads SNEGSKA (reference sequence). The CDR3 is CSARDLRQGANTGELFF. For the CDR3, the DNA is TGCAGTGCTAGAGATCTCCGACAGGGGGCGAACACCGGGGAGCTGTTTTTT.

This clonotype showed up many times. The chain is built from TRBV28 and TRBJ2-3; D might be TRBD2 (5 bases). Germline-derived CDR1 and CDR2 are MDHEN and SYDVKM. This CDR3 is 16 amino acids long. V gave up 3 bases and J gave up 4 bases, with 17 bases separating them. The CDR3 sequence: CASSLVPRSGSDTQYF. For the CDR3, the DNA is TGTGCCAGCAGTTTGGTTCCTAGGTCGGGGTCAGATACGCAGTATTTT.

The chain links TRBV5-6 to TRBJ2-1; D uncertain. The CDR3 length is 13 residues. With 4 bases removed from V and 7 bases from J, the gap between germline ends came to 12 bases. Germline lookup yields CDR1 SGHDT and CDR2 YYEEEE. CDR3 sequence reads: CASSLRFRNEQFF. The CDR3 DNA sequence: TGTGCCAGCAGCCTAAGATTCAGGAATGAGCAGTTCTTC.

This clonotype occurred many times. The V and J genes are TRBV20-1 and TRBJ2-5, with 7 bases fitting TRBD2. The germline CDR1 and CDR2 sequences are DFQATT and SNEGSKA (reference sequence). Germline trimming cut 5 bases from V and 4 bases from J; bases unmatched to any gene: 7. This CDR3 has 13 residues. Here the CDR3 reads CSAYTAGRETQYF. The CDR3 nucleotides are TGCAGTGCTTATACAGCGGGGCGAGAGACCCAGTACTTC.

As DNA, the CDR3 is TGTGCCAGCAGAGGACAGTACAATGAGCAGTTCTTC. Translating it yields CASRGQYNEQFF. The V gene is TRBV19, the J gene TRBJ2-1; D possibly corresponds to TRBD1 (6 bases). Deletions cut 9 bases from V and 4 bases from J, with 10 bases between. Germline V gene data show CDR1 as LNHDA and CDR2 as SQIVND (reference sequence). This CDR3 comprises 12 residues.

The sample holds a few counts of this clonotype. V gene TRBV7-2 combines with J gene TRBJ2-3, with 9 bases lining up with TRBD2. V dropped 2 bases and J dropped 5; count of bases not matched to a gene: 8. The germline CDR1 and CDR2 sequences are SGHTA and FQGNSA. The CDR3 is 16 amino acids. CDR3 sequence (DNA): TGTGCCAGCAGCTTAAGGGTAGCGGGGGCGAAAGATACGCAGTATTTT. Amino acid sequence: CASSLRVAGAKDTQYF. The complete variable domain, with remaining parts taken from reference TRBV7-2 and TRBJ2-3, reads GAGVSQSPSNKVTEKGKDVELRCDPISGHTALYWYRQSLGQGLEFLIYFQGNSAPDKSGLPSDRFSAERTGGSVSTLTIQRTQQEDSAVYLCASSLRVAGAKDTQYFGPGTRLTVL.

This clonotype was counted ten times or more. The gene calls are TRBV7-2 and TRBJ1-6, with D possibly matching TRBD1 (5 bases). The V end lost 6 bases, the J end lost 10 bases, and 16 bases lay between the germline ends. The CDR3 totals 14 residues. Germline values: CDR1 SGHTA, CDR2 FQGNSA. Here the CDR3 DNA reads TGTGCCAGCAGTCTAAATTCGGGGGGATCACCCCTCCACTTT. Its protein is CASSLNSGGSPLHF.

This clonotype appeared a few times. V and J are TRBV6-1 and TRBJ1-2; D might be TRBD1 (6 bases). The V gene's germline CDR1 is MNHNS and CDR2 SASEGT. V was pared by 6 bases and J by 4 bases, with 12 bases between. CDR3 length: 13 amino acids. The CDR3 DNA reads TGTGCCAGCAGCCAAGACAGGACCTATGGCTACACCTTC. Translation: CASSQDRTYGYTF.

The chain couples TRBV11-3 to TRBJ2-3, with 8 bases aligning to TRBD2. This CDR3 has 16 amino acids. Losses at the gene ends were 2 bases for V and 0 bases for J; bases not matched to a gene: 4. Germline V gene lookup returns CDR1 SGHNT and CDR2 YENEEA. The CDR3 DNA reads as TGTGCCAGCAGCTTATCGGGGGGGTCTAGCACAGATACGCAGTATTTT. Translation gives CASSLSGGSSTDTQYF. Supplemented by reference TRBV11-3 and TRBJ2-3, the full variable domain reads EAGVVQSPRYKIIEKKQPVAFWCNPISGHNTLYWYLQNLGQGPELLIRYENEEAVDDSQLPKDRFSAERLKGVDSTLKIQPAELGDSAVYLCASSLSGGSSTDTQYFGPGTRLTVL.

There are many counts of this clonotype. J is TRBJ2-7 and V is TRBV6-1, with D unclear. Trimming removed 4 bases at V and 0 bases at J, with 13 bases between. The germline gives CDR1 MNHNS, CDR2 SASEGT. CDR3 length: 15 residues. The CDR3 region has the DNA TGTGCCAGCAGTGGATTGGACGTTAGCTCCTACGAGCAGTACTTC. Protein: CASSGLDVSSYEQYF.

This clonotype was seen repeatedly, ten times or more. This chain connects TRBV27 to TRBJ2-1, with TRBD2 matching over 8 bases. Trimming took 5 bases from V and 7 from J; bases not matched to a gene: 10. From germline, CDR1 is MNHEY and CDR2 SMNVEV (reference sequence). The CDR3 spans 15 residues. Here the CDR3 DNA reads TGTGCCAGCAGTAAATACCCGGGACTAGGGAATGAGCAGTTCTTC. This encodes CASSKYPGLGNEQFF.